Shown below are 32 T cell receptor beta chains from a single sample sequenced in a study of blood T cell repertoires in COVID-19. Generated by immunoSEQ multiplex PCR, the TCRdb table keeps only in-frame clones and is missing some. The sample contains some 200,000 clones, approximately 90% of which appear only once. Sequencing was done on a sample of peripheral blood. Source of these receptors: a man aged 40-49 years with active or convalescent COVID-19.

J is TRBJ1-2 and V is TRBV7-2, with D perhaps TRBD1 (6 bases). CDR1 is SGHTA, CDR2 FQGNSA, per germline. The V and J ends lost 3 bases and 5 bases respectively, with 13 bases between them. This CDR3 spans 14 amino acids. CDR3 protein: CASSFGRGLYGYTF. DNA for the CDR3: TGTGCCAGCAGCTTTGGCAGGGGATTGTATGGCTACACCTTC.

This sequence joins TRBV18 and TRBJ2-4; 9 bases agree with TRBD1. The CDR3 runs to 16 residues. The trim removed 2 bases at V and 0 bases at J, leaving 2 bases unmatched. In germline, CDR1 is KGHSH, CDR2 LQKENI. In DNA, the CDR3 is TGTGCCAGCTCACCAGGGACAGGGCTAGCCAAAAACATTCAGTACTTC. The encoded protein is CASSPGTGLAKNIQYF.

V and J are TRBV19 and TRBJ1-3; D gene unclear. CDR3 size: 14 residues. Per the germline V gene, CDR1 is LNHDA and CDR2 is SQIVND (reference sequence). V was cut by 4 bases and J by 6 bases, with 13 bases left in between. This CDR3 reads CASSTAGSQNTIYF. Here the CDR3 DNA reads TGTGCCAGTAGTACCGCGGGATCCCAAAACACCATATATTTT.

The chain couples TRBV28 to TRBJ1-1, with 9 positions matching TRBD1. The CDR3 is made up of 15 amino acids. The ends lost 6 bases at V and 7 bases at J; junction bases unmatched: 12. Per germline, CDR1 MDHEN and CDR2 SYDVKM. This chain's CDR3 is CASSTLGQGTVEAFF. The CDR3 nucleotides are TGTGCCAGCAGCACCCTGGGACAGGGAACGGTTGAAGCTTTCTTT.

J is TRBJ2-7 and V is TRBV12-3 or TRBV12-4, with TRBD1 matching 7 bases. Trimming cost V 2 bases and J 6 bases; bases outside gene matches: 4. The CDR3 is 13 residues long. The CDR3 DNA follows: TGTGCCAGCAGTTTACGACAGGGTGGCGAGCAGTACTTC. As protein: CASSLRQGGEQYF.

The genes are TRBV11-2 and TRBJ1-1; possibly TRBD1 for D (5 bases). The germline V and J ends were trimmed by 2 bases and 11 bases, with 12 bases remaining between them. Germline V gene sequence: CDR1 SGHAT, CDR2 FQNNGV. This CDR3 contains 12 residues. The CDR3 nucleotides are TGTGCCAGCAGCTTACTGGGGCAGGCGGCTTTCTTT. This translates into CASSLLGQAAFF.

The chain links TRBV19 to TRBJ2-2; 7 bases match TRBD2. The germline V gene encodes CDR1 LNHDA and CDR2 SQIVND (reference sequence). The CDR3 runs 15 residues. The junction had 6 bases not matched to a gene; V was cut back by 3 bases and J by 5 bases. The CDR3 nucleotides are TGTGCCAGTAGTATCAAGAGGGGAGGGACCGGGGAGCTGTTTTTT. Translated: CASSIKRGGTGELFF.

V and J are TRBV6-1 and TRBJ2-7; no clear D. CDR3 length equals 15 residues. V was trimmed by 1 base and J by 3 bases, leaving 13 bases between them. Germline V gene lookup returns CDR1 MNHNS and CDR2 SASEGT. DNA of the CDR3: TGTGCCAGCAGTGAAGTAATTACAGAGAGCTACGAGCAGTACTTC. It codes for CASSEVITESYEQYF.

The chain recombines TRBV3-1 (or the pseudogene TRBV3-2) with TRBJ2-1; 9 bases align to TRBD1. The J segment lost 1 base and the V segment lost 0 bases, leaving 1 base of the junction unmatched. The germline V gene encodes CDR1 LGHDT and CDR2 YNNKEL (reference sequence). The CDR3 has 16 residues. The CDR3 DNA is TGTGCCAGCAGCCAAGACGGACAGGGGTCCTACAATGAGCAGTTCTTC. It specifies CASSQDGQGSYNEQFF.

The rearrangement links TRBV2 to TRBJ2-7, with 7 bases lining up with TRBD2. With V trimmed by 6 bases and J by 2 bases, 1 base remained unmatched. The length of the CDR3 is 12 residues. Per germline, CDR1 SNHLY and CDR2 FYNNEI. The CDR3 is CASRAGAYEQYF. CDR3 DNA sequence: TGTGCCAGCAGGGCGGGGGCCTACGAGCAGTACTTC.

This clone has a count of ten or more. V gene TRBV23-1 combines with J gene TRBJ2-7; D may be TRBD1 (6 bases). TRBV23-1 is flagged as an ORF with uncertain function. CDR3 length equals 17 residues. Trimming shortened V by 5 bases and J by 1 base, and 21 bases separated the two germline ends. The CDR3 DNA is TGCGCCAGCAGTTCCTCCTACCCACAGGGTCCATCCTACGAGCAGTACTTC. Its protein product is CASSSSYPQGPSYEQYF.

The CDR3, as DNA: TGTGCCAGCAGTTCCGACAGGGCCTCCTATGGCTACACCTTC. Translation: CASSSDRASYGYTF. V is TRBV6-5 and J is TRBJ1-2; 7 positions agree with TRBD1. Germline V lookup: CDR1 MNHEY, CDR2 SVGAGI. The CDR3 has 14 residues. Trimming removed 4 bases from V and 4 bases from J; junction bases left unmatched: 6.

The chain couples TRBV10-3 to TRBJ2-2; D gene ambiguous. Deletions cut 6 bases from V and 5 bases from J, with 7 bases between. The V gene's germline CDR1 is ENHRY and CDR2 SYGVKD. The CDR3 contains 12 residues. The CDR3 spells CAIRSLTGELFF. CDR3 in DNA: TGTGCCATCAGATCACTTACCGGGGAGCTGTTTTTT.

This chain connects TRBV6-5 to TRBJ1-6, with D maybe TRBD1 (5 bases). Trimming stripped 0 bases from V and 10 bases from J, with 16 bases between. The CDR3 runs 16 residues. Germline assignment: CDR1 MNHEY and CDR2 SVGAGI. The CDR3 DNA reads TGTGCCAGCAGTTACTCGAGGGGAGGATTGCGGTCACCCCTCCACTTT. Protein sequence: CASSYSRGGLRSPLHF.

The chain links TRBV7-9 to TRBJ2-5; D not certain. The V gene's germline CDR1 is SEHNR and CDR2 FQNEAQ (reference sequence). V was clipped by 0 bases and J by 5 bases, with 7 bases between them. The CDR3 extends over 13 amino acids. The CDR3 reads CASSLATRETQYF. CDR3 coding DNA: TGTGCCAGCAGCTTAGCGACACGGGAGACCCAGTACTTC.

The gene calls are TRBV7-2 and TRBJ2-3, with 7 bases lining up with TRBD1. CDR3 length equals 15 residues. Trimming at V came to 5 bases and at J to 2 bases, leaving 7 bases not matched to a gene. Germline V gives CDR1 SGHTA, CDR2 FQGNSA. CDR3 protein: CASSPRDSSTDTQYF. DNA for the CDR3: TGTGCCAGCAGCCCGAGGGACAGTTCCACAGATACGCAGTATTTT.

The CDR3 region is CASSRAGELFF. The DNA for the CDR3 is TGTGCCAGCAGTCGAGCCGGGGAGCTGTTTTTT. V gene TRBV12-3 or TRBV12-4 combines with J gene TRBJ2-2, with D uncertain. V dropped 5 bases and J dropped 6 bases, with 4 bases sitting between them. The CDR3 loop spans 11 amino acids.

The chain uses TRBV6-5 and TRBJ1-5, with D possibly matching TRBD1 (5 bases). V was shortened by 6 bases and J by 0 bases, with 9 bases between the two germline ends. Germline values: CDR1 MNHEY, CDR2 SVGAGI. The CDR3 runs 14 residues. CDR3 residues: CASRGGYSNQPQHF. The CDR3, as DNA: TGTGCCAGCAGGGGGGGTTATAGCAATCAGCCCCAGCATTTT.

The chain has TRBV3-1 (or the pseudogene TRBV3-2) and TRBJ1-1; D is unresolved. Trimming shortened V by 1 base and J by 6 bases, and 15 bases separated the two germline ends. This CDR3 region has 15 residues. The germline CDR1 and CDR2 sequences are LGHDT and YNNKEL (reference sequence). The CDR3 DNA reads TGTGCCAGCAGCCAAGCGAAACCCGGGGTGGCTGAAGCTTTCTTT. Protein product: CASSQAKPGVAEAFF.

The chain's CDR3 is CASSQTAWAGNTIYF. CDR3 in DNA: TGCGCCAGCAGCCAGACTGCCTGGGCTGGAAACACCATATATTTT. J is TRBJ1-3 and V is TRBV4-1; D unclear. This CDR3 region has 15 residues. Germline V gene data show CDR1 as MGHRA and CDR2 as YSYEKL. The V gene lost 3 bases and the J gene lost 2 bases, with 11 bases spanning the gap.

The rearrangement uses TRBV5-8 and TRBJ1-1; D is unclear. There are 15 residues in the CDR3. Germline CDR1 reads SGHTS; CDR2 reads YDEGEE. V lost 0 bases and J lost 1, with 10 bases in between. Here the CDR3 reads CASSLGEWKNTEAFF. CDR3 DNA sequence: TGTGCCAGCAGCTTGGGGGAGTGGAAGAACACTGAAGCTTTCTTT.

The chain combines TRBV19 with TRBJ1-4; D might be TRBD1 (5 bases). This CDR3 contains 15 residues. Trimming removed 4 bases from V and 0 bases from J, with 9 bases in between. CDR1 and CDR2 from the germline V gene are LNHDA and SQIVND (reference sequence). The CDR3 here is CASSTRQSTNEKLFF. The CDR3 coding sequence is TGTGCCAGTAGTACCCGACAGTCAACTAATGAAAAACTGTTTTTT.

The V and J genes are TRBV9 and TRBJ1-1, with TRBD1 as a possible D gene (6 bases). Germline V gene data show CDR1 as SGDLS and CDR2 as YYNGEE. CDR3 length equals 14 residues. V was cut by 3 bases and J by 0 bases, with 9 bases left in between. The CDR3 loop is CASSAGVLNTEAFF. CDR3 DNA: TGTGCCAGCAGCGCAGGGGTCCTGAACACTGAAGCTTTCTTT. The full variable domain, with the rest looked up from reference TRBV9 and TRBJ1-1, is DSGVTQTPKHLITATGQRVTLRCSPRSGDLSVYWYQQSLDQGLQFLIQYYNGEERAKGNILERFSAQQFPDLHSELNLSSLELGDSALYFCASSAGVLNTEAFFGQGTRLTVV.

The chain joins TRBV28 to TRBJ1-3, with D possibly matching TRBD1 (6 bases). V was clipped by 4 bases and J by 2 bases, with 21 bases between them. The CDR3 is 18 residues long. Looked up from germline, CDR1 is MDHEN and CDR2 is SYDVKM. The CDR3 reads CASSSTLQGSFAGNTIYF. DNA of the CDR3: TGTGCCAGCAGTTCGACACTACAGGGTTCTTTCGCTGGAAACACCATATATTTT.

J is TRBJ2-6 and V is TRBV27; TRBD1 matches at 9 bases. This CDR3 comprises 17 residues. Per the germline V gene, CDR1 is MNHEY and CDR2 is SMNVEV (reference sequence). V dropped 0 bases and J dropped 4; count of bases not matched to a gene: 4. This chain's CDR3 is CASSLSGQGFGANVLTF. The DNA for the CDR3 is TGTGCCAGCAGTTTATCCGGACAGGGGTTCGGGGCCAACGTCCTGACTTTC.

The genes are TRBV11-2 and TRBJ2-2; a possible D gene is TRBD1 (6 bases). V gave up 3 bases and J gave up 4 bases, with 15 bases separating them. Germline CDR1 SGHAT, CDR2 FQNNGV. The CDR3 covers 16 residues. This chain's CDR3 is CASSFYLGAATGELFF. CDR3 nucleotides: TGTGCCAGCAGCTTTTATCTGGGGGCGGCCACCGGGGAGCTGTTTTTT. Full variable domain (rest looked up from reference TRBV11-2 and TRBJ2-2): EAGVAQSPRYKIIEKRQSVAFWCNPISGHATLYWYQQILGQGPKLLIQFQNNGVVDDSQLPKDRFSAERLKGVDSTLKIQPAKLEDSAVYLCASSFYLGAATGELFFGEGSRLTVL.

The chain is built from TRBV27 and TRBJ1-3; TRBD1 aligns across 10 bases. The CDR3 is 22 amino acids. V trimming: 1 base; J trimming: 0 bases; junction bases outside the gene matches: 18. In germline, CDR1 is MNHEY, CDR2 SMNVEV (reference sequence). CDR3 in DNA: TGTGCCAGCAGTTTATTGGGGCTGGGGGACAGGGGCAACCTTTACTCTGGAAACACCATATATTTT. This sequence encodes CASSLLGLGDRGNLYSGNTIYF.

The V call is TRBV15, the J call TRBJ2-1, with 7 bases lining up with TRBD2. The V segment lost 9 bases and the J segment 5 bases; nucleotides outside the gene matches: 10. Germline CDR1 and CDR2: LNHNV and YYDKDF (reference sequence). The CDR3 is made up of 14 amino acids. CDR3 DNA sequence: TGTGCCACTAACCGGGCTAGCGGCGACAATGAGCAGTTCTTC. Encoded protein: CATNRASGDNEQFF. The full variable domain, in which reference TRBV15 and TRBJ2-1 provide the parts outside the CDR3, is DAMVIQNPRYQVTQFGKPVTLSCSQTLNHNVMYWYQQKSSQAPKLLFHYYDKDFNNEADTPDNFQSRRPNTSFCFLDIRSPGLGDTAMYLCATNRASGDNEQFFGPGTRLTVL.

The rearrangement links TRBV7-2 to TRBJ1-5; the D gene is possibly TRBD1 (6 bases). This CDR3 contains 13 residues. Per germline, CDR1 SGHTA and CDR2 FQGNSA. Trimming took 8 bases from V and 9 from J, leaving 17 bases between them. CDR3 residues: CASGTGSWRPQHF. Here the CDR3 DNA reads TGTGCCAGCGGCACAGGGTCGTGGCGGCCCCAGCATTTT. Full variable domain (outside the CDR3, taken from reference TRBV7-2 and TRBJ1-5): GAGVSQSPSNKVTEKGKDVELRCDPISGHTALYWYRQSLGQGLEFLIYFQGNSAPDKSGLPSDRFSAERTGGSVSTLTIQRTQQEDSAVYLCASGTGSWRPQHFGDGTRLSIL.

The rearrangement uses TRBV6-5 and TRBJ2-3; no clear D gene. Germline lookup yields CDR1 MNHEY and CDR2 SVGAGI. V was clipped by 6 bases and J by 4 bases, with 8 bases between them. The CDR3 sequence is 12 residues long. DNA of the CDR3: TGTGCCAGCAGGAACGGTGCAGATACGCAGTATTTT. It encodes CASRNGADTQYF.

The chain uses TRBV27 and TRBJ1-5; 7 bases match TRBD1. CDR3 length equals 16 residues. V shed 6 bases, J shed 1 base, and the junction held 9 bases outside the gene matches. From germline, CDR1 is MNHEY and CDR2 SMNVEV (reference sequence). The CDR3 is CASSKTGLISNQPQHF. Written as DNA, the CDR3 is TGTGCCAGCAGCAAGACAGGGTTAATCAGCAATCAGCCCCAGCATTTT.

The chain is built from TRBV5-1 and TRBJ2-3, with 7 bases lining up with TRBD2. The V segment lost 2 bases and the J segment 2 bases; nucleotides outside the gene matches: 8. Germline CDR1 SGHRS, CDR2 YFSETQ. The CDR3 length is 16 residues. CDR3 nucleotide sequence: TGCGCCAGCAGCTTAGGAAGCGGGGTCTTCACAGATACGCAGTATTTT. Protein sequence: CASSLGSGVFTDTQYF.